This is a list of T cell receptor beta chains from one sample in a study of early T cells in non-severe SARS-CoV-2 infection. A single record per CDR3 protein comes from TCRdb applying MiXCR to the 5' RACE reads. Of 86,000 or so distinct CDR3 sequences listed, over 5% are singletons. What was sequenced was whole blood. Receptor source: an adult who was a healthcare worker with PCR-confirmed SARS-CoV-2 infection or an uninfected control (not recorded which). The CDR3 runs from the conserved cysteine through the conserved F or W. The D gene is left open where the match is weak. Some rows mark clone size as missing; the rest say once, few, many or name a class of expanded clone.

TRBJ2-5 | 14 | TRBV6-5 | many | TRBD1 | TGTGCCAGCAGATACACGACAGGGGCGCAGACCCAGTACTTC | CASRYTTGAQTQYF
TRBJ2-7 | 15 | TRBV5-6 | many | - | TGTGCCAGCACCCGGGGACACCCAGGGGCCTACGAGCAGTACTTC | CASTRGHPGAYEQYF
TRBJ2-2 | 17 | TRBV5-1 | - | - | TGCGCCAGCAGCTTGGATTCGCGGGGGCTGAACACCGGGGAGCTGTTTTTT | CASSLDSRGLNTGELFF
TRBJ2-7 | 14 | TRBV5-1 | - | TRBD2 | TGCGCCAGCAGCTTCTCCGGGGGGGACTACGAGCAGTACTTC | CASSFSGGDYEQYF
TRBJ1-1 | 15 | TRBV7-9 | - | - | TGTGCCAGCAGCTTAGTAGCAGGGATGGACACTGAAGCTTTCTTT | CASSLVAGMDTEAFF
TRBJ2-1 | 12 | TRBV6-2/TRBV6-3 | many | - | TGTGCCAGCAGTTACTCCGGGACGGAGCAGTTCTTC | CASSYSGTEQFF
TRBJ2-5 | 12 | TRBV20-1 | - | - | TGCAGTGCTATCTTTCAGGGGGAGACCCAGTACTTC | CSAIFQGETQYF
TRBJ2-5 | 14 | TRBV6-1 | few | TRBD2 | TGTGCCAGCGGGGGATCTGGCGGGGGTGAGACCCAGTACTTC | CASGGSGGGETQYF
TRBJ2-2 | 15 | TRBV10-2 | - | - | TGCGCCAGCAGTGAGGAGACCCTAAGGTCCGGGGAGCTGTTTTTT | CASSEETLRSGELFF
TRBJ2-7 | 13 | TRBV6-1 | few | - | TGTGCCAGCCAAAGACAGAAAAACTACGAGCAGTACTTC | CASQRQKNYEQYF
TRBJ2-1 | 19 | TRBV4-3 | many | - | TGCGCCAGCAGCCAAGTTGCCTCCGGGCACCTAAACTTATACAATGAGCAGTTCTTC | CASSQVASGHLNLYNEQFF
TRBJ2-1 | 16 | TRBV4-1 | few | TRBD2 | TGCGCCAGCAGCCAAGATGGGACTAGCGGGACCCATGAGCAGTTCTTC | CASSQDGTSGTHEQFF
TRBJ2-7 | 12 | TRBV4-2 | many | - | TGTGCCAGCAGCCATCATGGCTACGAGCAGTACTTC | CASSHHGYEQYF
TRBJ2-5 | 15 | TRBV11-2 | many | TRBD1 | TGTGCCAGCAGCTTTTTTCCGGGACAGCAAGAGACCCAGTACTTC | CASSFFPGQQETQYF